The next 30 T cell receptor beta chains were all read from a single sample in a study of regulatory T cells in long-lasting Graves disease. As to time point: persistent/refractory GD, antithyroid drugs over 5 years with positive TRAb. PBMCs provided the RNA from which the TCR library was made. According to the study, TCR beta libraries were built with iRepertoire HTBI primers and CDR3-region Arm-PCR. MiXCR was run by TCRdb on the multiplex PCR reads, yielding one entry per CDR3 protein. The sample lists 400,000 to 600,000 distinct CDR3 sequences; about 22% were seen once. Sequenced here: peripheral blood mononuclear cells (PBMCs), sampled when the disease was refractory, from a patient treated with antithyroid drugs. Source of these receptors: a female donor with Graves disease.

This clonotype showed up many times. The V call is TRBV2, the J call TRBJ1-4; 8 bases are a match to TRBD1. Germline CDR1 SNHLY, CDR2 FYNNEI. The CDR3 loop spans 16 amino acids. The V gene end was trimmed by 6 bases and the J gene end by 8 bases; junction bases not matched to a gene: 14. DNA for the CDR3: TGTGCCAGCAGCTCCGAAGGACAGGGTTTGGGCGAAAAACTGTTTTTT. This gives the protein CASSSEGQGLGEKLFF.

The CDR3 DNA sequence: TGCGCCAGCAGCTTGTCGGCGGGGGCCAACGAGCAGTACTTC. Translation gives CASSLSAGANEQYF. V gene TRBV5-1 combines with J gene TRBJ2-7; a possible D gene is TRBD2 (7 bases). The germline V and J ends were trimmed by 1 base and 5 bases, with 13 bases remaining between them. There are 14 residues in the CDR3. Germline assignment: CDR1 SGHRS and CDR2 YFSETQ. The variable domain in full, completed from reference TRBV5-1 and TRBJ2-7, reads KAGVTQTPRYLIKTRGQQVTLSCSPISGHRSVSWYQQTPGQGLQFLFEYFSETQRNKGNFPGRFSGRQFSNSRSEMNVSTLELGDSALYLCASSLSAGANEQYFGPGTRLTVT.

In this sample, this clonotype turned up a few times. The V and J genes are TRBV29-1 and TRBJ1-2; D remains ambiguous. Germline-derived CDR1 and CDR2 are SQVTM and ANQGSEA. Trimming took off 7 bases at V and 5 bases at J, with 23 bases between the two ends. The CDR3 extends over 15 amino acids. This chain's CDR3 is CSASSLAGSGYGYTF. CDR3 in DNA: TGCAGCGCCAGTTCATTGGCGGGCAGTGGGTATGGCTACACCTTC.

In this sample, this clonotype turned up many times. This sequence joins TRBV19 and TRBJ1-1; D remains ambiguous. Germline-derived CDR1 and CDR2 are LNHDA and SQIVND (reference sequence). The CDR3 totals 12 residues. The V end lost 4 bases, the J end lost 1 base, and 4 bases lay between the germline ends. CDR3 DNA: TGTGCCAGTAGTAAACAGAACACTGAAGCTTTCTTT. Translation: CASSKQNTEAFF.

The gene calls are TRBV5-6 and TRBJ2-5; tentative D call: TRBD1 (6 bases). V lost 4 bases to trimming and J lost 5 bases, with 15 bases between them. From germline, CDR1 is SGHDT and CDR2 YYEEEE. The CDR3 totals 14 residues. For the CDR3, the DNA is TGTGCCAGCAGCCTTCCAGGGGTTCGGGAGACCCAGTACTTC. This codes for CASSLPGVRETQYF.

The table lists this clonotype with a count of one. A single base separates this from a much larger clone, so it may be a read error. The chain employs TRBV11-3 and TRBJ2-5, with 8 bases identical to TRBD2. Germline loops: CDR1 SGHNT, CDR2 YENEEA. The CDR3 has 15 amino acids. The CDR3 DNA sequence: TGTGCCGGCAGCTCCCTTCTACTAGCGGAAGAGACCCAGTACTTC. Translating it yields CAGSSLLLAEETQYF. The full variable domain, rest sourced from reference TRBV11-3 and TRBJ2-5, is EAGVVQSPRYKIIEKKQPVAFWCNPISGHNTLYWYLQNLGQGPELLIRYENEEAVDDSQLPKDRFSAERLKGVDSTLKIQPAELGDSAVYLCAGSSLLLAEETQYFGPGTRLLVL.

This clonotype has just a few counts. The rearrangement joins TRBV19 to TRBJ2-7; 7 bases are shared with TRBD1. Trimming removed 4 bases from V and 3 bases from J; junction bases left unmatched: 3. Per germline, CDR1 LNHDA and CDR2 SQIVND (reference sequence). CDR3 length: 13 amino acids. This chain's CDR3 is CASSRQGFYEQYF. CDR3 DNA: TGTGCCAGTAGTAGACAGGGATTCTACGAGCAGTACTTC.

This sequence joins TRBV7-3 and TRBJ2-3; TRBD1 is a possible D gene (7 bases). This CDR3 is built from 17 residues. V dropped 6 bases and J dropped 0 bases, with 19 bases sitting between them. Germline loops: CDR1 SGHTA, CDR2 FQGTGA. CDR3 sequence: CASRLAPGTDSTDTQYF. DNA of the CDR3: TGTGCCAGCAGACTAGCCCCCGGGACAGACAGCACAGATACGCAGTATTTT. Full variable domain (rest looked up from reference TRBV7-3 and TRBJ2-3): GAGVSQTPSNKVTEKGKYVELRCDPISGHTALYWYRQSLGQGPEFLIYFQGTGAADDSGLPNDRFFAVRPEGSVSTLKIQRTERGDSAVYLCASRLAPGTDSTDTQYFGPGTRLTVL.

The chain has TRBV29-1 and TRBJ2-3, with D possibly being TRBD2 (6 bases). Trimming left V 6 bases short and J 5 bases short, with 21 bases between. The CDR3 has 15 residues. In germline, CDR1 is SQVTM, CDR2 ANQGSEA. The CDR3 nucleotides read TGCAGCGTAACCGGGACCGCGGGATGGGGAGATACGCAGTATTTT. It codes for CSVTGTAGWGDTQYF.

This clonotype was observed a few times. The chain uses TRBV30 and TRBJ1-2, with D unresolved. The germline V gene encodes CDR1 GTSNPN and CDR2 SVGIG (reference sequence). The CDR3 spans 13 residues. Trimming left V 3 bases short and J 4 bases short, with 12 bases between. CDR3 sequence reads: CAWRRTWLYGYTF. The CDR3 DNA follows: TGTGCCTGGAGAAGAACCTGGCTCTATGGCTACACCTTC.

This clonotype was seen a handful of times. The rearrangement links TRBV18 to TRBJ2-5; either TRBD1 or TRBD2 may fit D (5 bases each). The V and J ends lost 1 base and 2 bases respectively, with 11 bases between them. The V gene's germline CDR1 is KGHSH and CDR2 LQKENI. This CDR3 region has 15 residues. The CDR3 loop reads CASSPQRGGQETQYF. CDR3 in DNA: TGTGCCAGCTCACCACAACGGGGCGGGCAAGAGACCCAGTACTTC.

In this sample, this clonotype turned up a few times. The rearrangement uses TRBV3-1 and TRBJ2-5, with 7 bases identical to TRBD2. V shed 3 bases and J 5 bases; nucleotides not matched to a gene: 9. CDR1 LGHDT and CDR2 YNNKEL come from the germline V gene (reference sequence). The CDR3 extends over 15 amino acids. CDR3 residues: CASSQMGGSYETQYF. The CDR3 DNA is TGTGCCAGCAGCCAGATGGGGGGGAGTTACGAGACCCAGTACTTC.

This clonotype came up many times. The chain combines TRBV15 with TRBJ1-4; 9 bases fit TRBD1. CDR3 length: 14 residues. The trim removed 5 bases at V and 6 bases at J, leaving 4 bases unmatched. Germline CDR1 is LNHNV and CDR2 is YYDKDF (reference sequence). The CDR3 DNA sequence: TGTGCCACCAGCCAGGGACAGGGAGATGAAAAACTGTTTTTT. It encodes CATSQGQGDEKLFF. The full variable domain, in which reference TRBV15 and TRBJ1-4 provide the parts outside the CDR3, is DAMVIQNPRYQVTQFGKPVTLSCSQTLNHNVMYWYQQKSSQAPKLLFHYYDKDFNNEADTPDNFQSRRPNTSFCFLDIRSPGLGDTAMYLCATSQGQGDEKLFFGSGTQLSVL.

This clonotype has only a few counts. In nucleotides, the CDR3 is TGCAGTGCTAGAGATAGGACAGGGCGGAGGGGCAATGAGCAGTTCTTC. Residues: CSARDRTGRRGNEQFF. The chain has TRBV20-1 and TRBJ2-1; 8 bases line up with TRBD1. This CDR3 region has 16 residues. Looked up from germline, CDR1 is DFQATT and CDR2 is SNEGSKA (reference sequence). V was pared by 0 bases and J by 6 bases, with 10 bases of the junction left unmatched.

In this sample, this clonotype turned up many times. V is TRBV27 and J is TRBJ1-6; 7 nucleotides agree with TRBD1. With 6 bases clipped from V and 6 bases from J, the junction kept 8 bases outside the gene matches. Germline CDR1 reads MNHEY; CDR2 reads SMNVEV (reference sequence). The length of the CDR3 is 15 residues. The CDR3 region has the DNA TGTGCCAGCAGGGTAGGGGGCGCTCCTAATTCACCCCTCCACTTT. Amino acid sequence: CASRVGGAPNSPLHF.

This clonotype has a count of ten or more. The gene calls are TRBV12-3 or TRBV12-4 and TRBJ1-6; D perhaps matches TRBD1 (5 bases). With 5 bases removed from V and 8 bases from J, the gap between germline ends came to 13 bases. The CDR3 spans 14 residues. The CDR3 sequence is CASSLSGGDSPLHF. The CDR3 DNA reads TGTGCCAGCAGTCTATCGGGGGGGGATTCACCCCTCCACTTT.

The chain joins TRBV5-1 to TRBJ2-7; a possible D gene is TRBD2 (5 bases). Germline V lookup: CDR1 SGHRS, CDR2 YFSETQ. Trimming took 6 bases from V and 3 from J, leaving 19 bases between them. This CDR3 comprises 15 residues. CDR3 coding DNA: TGCGCCAGCACTCTGGTCGCGCCAGGAGGCTACGAGCAGTACTTC. It yields the protein CASTLVAPGGYEQYF.

This chain connects TRBV28 to TRBJ2-3; the match to TRBD1 covers 9 bases. Germline CDR1 MDHEN, CDR2 SYDVKM. The CDR3 totals 16 residues. J gave up 3 bases and V 1 base, and 5 bases lay outside the gene matches. The CDR3 coding sequence is TGTGCCAGCAGTTTATTCGGGACAGGGAAAACAGATACGCAGTATTTT. Translating it yields CASSLFGTGKTDTQYF.

Many counts were recorded for this clonotype. This chain uses TRBV7-9 with TRBJ1-4; possibly TRBD1 for D (6 bases). The CDR3 is 15 amino acids. Germline loops: CDR1 SEHNR, CDR2 FQNEAQ (reference sequence). V was pared by 5 bases and J by 4 bases, with 14 bases between. CDR3 protein: CASSHGTTGNEKLFF. The CDR3 coding sequence is TGTGCCAGCAGCCACGGGACAACCGGTAATGAAAAACTGTTTTTT.

The V gene is TRBV3-1, the J gene TRBJ2-5; 9 nucleotides align to TRBD2. The J segment lost 4 bases and the V segment lost 4 bases, leaving 4 bases of the junction unmatched. This CDR3 spans 14 amino acids. The V gene's germline CDR1 is LGHDT and CDR2 YNNKEL (reference sequence). For the CDR3, the DNA is TGTGCCAGCAGCCGAGCGGGGGGCCGAGAGACCCAGTACTTC. Its translation: CASSRAGGRETQYF.

The V and J genes are TRBV5-6 and TRBJ2-7, with D possibly matching TRBD1 (6 bases). CDR3 size: 14 residues. Germline-derived CDR1 and CDR2 are SGHDT and YYEEEE. Trimming stripped 3 bases from V and 2 bases from J, with 12 bases between. The CDR3 spells CASSSGQSPYEQYF. In nucleotides, the CDR3 is TGTGCCAGCAGCTCTGGACAGTCTCCCTACGAGCAGTACTTC.

In this sample, this clonotype turned up many times. The chain joins TRBV3-1 to TRBJ1-2; D possibly corresponds to TRBD1 (5 bases). CDR3 length: 13 residues. V lost 4 bases to trimming and J lost 7 bases, with 13 bases between them. From germline, CDR1 is LGHDT and CDR2 YNNKEL (reference sequence). In nucleotides, the CDR3 is TGTGCCAGCAGCCCGGATCAAGGGGTTGGCTACACCTTC. Amino acid sequence: CASSPDQGVGYTF. The full variable domain, in which reference TRBV3-1 and TRBJ1-2 provide the parts outside the CDR3, is DTAVSQTPKYLVTQMGNDKSIKCEQNLGHDTMYWYKQDSKKFLKIMFSYNNKELIINETVPNRFSPKSPDKAHLNLHINSLELGDSAVYFCASSPDQGVGYTFGSGTRLTVV.

This clonotype was observed at least ten times. CDR3 amino acids: CASSLAAGTTYEQYF. CDR3 DNA: TGTGCCAGCAGCTTAGCAGCAGGGACGACCTACGAGCAGTACTTC. This sequence joins TRBV7-8 and TRBJ2-7, with D possibly called TRBD1 or TRBD2 (5 bases each). The CDR3 contains 15 residues. Trimming left V 0 bases short and J 2 bases short, with 11 bases between. Looked up from germline, CDR1 is SGHVS and CDR2 is FQNEAQ.

The chain combines TRBV13 with TRBJ2-7; 8 bases match TRBD1. The junction had 5 bases not matched to a gene; V was cut back by 7 bases and J by 6 bases. The CDR3 is 12 amino acids. Germline CDR1 reads PRHDT; CDR2 reads FYEKMQ (reference sequence). This CDR3 is CASMDRESEQYF. The CDR3 bases are TGTGCCAGCATGGACAGGGAGAGCGAGCAGTACTTC.

This clonotype was seen many times. The rearrangement uses TRBV25-1 and TRBJ1-5; a possible D gene is TRBD1 (6 bases). The CDR3 spans 13 residues. Trimming removed 1 base from V and 5 bases from J, with 6 bases in between. The germline gives CDR1 MGHDK, CDR2 SYGVNS. The CDR3 region is CASSESGDQPQHF. CDR3 DNA: TGTGCCAGCAGTGAATCAGGGGATCAGCCCCAGCATTTT. The full variable domain, with the rest looked up from reference TRBV25-1 and TRBJ1-5, is EADIYQTPRYLVIGTGKKITLECSQTMGHDKMYWYQQDPGMELHLIHYSYGVNSTEKGDLSSESTVSRIRTEHFPLTLESARPSHTSQYLCASSESGDQPQHFGDGTRLSIL.

This clonotype was observed at least ten times. The rearrangement links TRBV6-1 to TRBJ2-5; the match to TRBD1 covers 9 bases. The CDR3 spans 15 residues. With V trimmed by 9 bases and J by 4 bases, 12 bases remained unmatched. Germline values: CDR1 MNHNS, CDR2 SASEGT. Here the CDR3 reads CASNNQQGAGETQYF. CDR3 coding DNA: TGTGCCAGTAACAACCAACAGGGGGCCGGAGAGACCCAGTACTTC.

This clonotype was seen ten or more times. DNA for the CDR3: TGTGCCAGCAGGCGGGAGACCGGGGCTGAAGCTTTCTTT. It is translated as CASRRETGAEAFF. V gene TRBV6-1 combines with J gene TRBJ1-1; no clear D. The germline CDR1 and CDR2 sequences are MNHNS and SASEGT. Deletions cut 6 bases from V and 6 bases from J, with 14 bases between. The CDR3 runs 13 residues.

The V and J genes are TRBV20-1 and TRBJ2-5; a weak D match, TRBD1 (6 bases). CDR1 is DFQATT and CDR2 is SNEGSKA in the germline V gene (reference sequence). The CDR3 is made up of 15 amino acids. Trimming pared 1 base from V and 0 bases from J, leaving 12 bases between. CDR3 in DNA: TGCAGTGCTAGAGGCGACACAGGGAACCAAGAGACCCAGTACTTC. It encodes CSARGDTGNQETQYF.

This chain's CDR3 is CSATGLAGRETQYF. In nucleotides, the CDR3 is TGCAGTGCTACTGGACTAGCGGGGCGGGAGACCCAGTACTTC. The chain employs TRBV20-1 and TRBJ2-5; 12 nucleotides match TRBD2. The CDR3 is 14 amino acids. V lost 4 bases to trimming and J lost 5 bases; unmatched junction nucleotides: 5. Germline CDR1 reads DFQATT; CDR2 reads SNEGSKA (reference sequence).

In this sample, this clonotype turned up a few times. The chain has TRBV20-1 and TRBJ2-2, with a weak D call TRBD2 (6 bases). CDR1 is DFQATT, CDR2 SNEGSKA, per germline (reference sequence). The CDR3 runs 16 residues. With 3 bases removed from V and 6 bases from J, the gap between germline ends came to 20 bases. CDR3 loop: CSARGMTSKIAGELFF. In nucleotides, the CDR3 is TGCAGTGCTAGGGGAATGACTAGTAAGATTGCCGGGGAGCTGTTTTTT.